These 32 T cell receptor beta chains share one sample of origin, sequenced in a study of identical twins. TCRdb re-derived calls from the 5' RACE reads in MiXCR, one entry per CDR3 protein. The sample comprises some 690,000 distinct CDR3 sequences, approximately 21% of which are singletons, and 4.3% rests with the top ten. These same records also appear under a second study, on T cells expressing NK-cell markers.

Sequencing was carried out using PBMCs. The receptors shown here come from a woman aged 18-29 years in good health.

This clonotype has more than one count but fewer than ten. V gene TRBV5-1 combines with J gene TRBJ2-3; D is undetermined. Trimming stripped 7 bases from V and 11 bases from J, with 26 bases between. The CDR3 runs to 15 residues. From germline, CDR1 is SGHRS and CDR2 YFSETQ. The CDR3, as DNA: TGCGCCAGCTCAAGTAGTGATCAGGACCTCAAGCGGCAGTATTTT. Amino acids: CASSSSDQDLKRQYF.

This clonotype was counted ten times or more. The chain couples TRBV5-8 to TRBJ1-5; 7 nucleotides match TRBD1. The CDR3 sequence is 16 residues long. Trimming at V came to 2 bases and at J to 2 bases, leaving 7 bases not matched to a gene. Germline V gives CDR1 SGHTS, CDR2 YDEGEE. In DNA, the CDR3 is TGTGCCAGCAGCTTAAGAGGGGGCATGGGCAATCAGCCCCAGCATTTT. Its translation is CASSLRGGMGNQPQHF.

The genes are TRBV29-1 and TRBJ2-7; the D gene is possibly TRBD1 (6 bases). The ends were cut back, 4 bases at V and 5 bases at J, with 15 bases in the middle. Germline CDR1 and CDR2: SQVTM and ANQGSEA. This CDR3 has 13 residues. CDR3 nucleotide sequence: TGCAGCGTTGGAAGGTCGGACAGCGACGAGCAGTACTTC. Its translation is CSVGRSDSDEQYF.

The V call is TRBV28, the J call TRBJ1-1, with D tentatively TRBD1 (6 bases). Trimming took 6 bases from V and 3 from J, leaving 14 bases between them. The CDR3 is made up of 14 amino acids. Germline CDR1 reads MDHEN; CDR2 reads SYDVKM. The DNA of the CDR3 is TGTGCCAGCAGCCCCCCCCACAGGGACACTGAAGCTTTCTTT. As protein: CASSPPHRDTEAFF.

V usage is TRBV12-3 or TRBV12-4 and J usage is TRBJ2-1; D may be TRBD2 (5 bases). Trimming pared 5 bases from V and 8 bases from J, leaving 13 bases between. This CDR3 comprises 13 residues. This CDR3 is CASSPLASDEQFF. The CDR3 nucleotides read TGTGCCAGCAGTCCTCTAGCCTCGGATGAGCAGTTCTTC.

The V call is TRBV7-9, the J call TRBJ2-4; tentative D call: TRBD2 (6 bases). The V gene's germline CDR1 is SEHNR and CDR2 FQNEAQ (reference sequence). The V end lost 5 bases, the J end lost 0 bases, and 14 bases lay between the germline ends. This CDR3 contains 16 residues. The CDR3 reads CASSPLRDLAKNIQYF. CDR3 DNA: TGTGCCAGCAGCCCTTTGCGGGATCTAGCCAAAAACATTCAGTACTTC.

The CDR3 spells CASSLVRGRTGANVLTF. CDR3 in DNA: TGTGCCAGCAGCTTGGTTCGGGGGCGCACTGGGGCCAACGTCCTGACTTTC. J is TRBJ2-6 and V is TRBV5-6; D is tentatively TRBD1 or TRBD2 (6 bases each). The CDR3 length is 17 residues. V shed 0 bases and J shed 2 bases, with 12 bases lying between them. CDR1 is SGHDT and CDR2 is YYEEEE in the germline V gene.

This sequence joins TRBV6-1 and TRBJ2-4; no clear D. The V gene lost 8 bases and the J gene lost 0 bases, with 11 bases spanning the gap. This CDR3 spans 14 amino acids. Germline CDR1 reads MNHNS; CDR2 reads SASEGT. CDR3 region: CASGSPQAKNIQYF. The CDR3 nucleotides read TGTGCCAGCGGCTCCCCCCAAGCCAAAAACATTCAGTACTTC.

This clonotype has a count of ten or more. The chain is built from TRBV5-1 and TRBJ2-3, with D hard to call. The CDR3 is 14 amino acids. Germline CDR1 reads SGHRS; CDR2 reads YFSETQ. V was clipped by 4 bases and J by 3 bases, with 12 bases between them. The CDR3 DNA reads TGCGCCAGCAGCGCAAGACCCGGGACAGATACGCAGTATTTT. Its protein is CASSARPGTDTQYF.

The V gene is TRBV20-1, the J gene TRBJ2-7; 8 positions match TRBD2. With 6 bases clipped from V and 3 bases from J, the junction kept 22 bases outside the gene matches. This CDR3 spans 18 amino acids. Germline loops: CDR1 DFQATT, CDR2 SNEGSKA (reference sequence). The CDR3 protein is CSATLLAVEILGDYEQYF. CDR3 DNA sequence: TGCAGTGCCACGCTACTAGCGGTTGAAATATTGGGGGACTACGAGCAGTACTTC.

This chain connects TRBV7-9 to TRBJ1-3; D unresolved. The CDR3 consists of 15 residues. V was clipped by 4 bases and J by 0 bases, with 10 bases between them. In germline, CDR1 is SEHNR, CDR2 FQNEAQ (reference sequence). CDR3: CASSSIPNSGNTIYF. CDR3 coding DNA: TGTGCCAGCAGCTCAATTCCTAACTCTGGAAACACCATATATTTT.

This clonotype appeared a few times. The chain joins TRBV7-2 to TRBJ2-1; 10 bases are shared with TRBD1. The CDR3 covers 15 residues. V lost 5 bases to trimming and J lost 4 bases; unmatched junction nucleotides: 5. CDR1 and CDR2 (germline): SGHTA, FQGNSA. The CDR3 loop is CASSPTDRGYNEQFF. DNA for the CDR3: TGTGCCAGCAGCCCAACGGACAGGGGGTACAATGAGCAGTTCTTC.

This chain uses TRBV12-3 or TRBV12-4 with TRBJ1-1, with 10 bases that match TRBD1. J lost 3 bases, V lost 6 bases, and 4 bases had no gene match. This CDR3 has 14 amino acids. For the CDR3, the DNA is TGTGCCAGCAGACGCGACAGGGGGCACACTGAAGCTTTCTTT. Protein: CASRRDRGHTEAFF.

This clonotype was recorded many times. This CDR3 is CASSLTSEKNIQYF. In nucleotides, the CDR3 is TGTGCCAGCAGCTTGACTAGCGAGAAAAACATTCAGTACTTC. The V call is TRBV9, the J call TRBJ2-4; 8 bases are shared with TRBD2. Germline lookup yields CDR1 SGDLS and CDR2 YYNGEE. This CDR3 has 14 amino acids. With 4 bases clipped from V and 4 bases from J, the junction kept 4 bases outside the gene matches.

This clonotype was counted a few times. The chain joins TRBV5-4 to TRBJ1-6; D remains ambiguous. The germline V gene encodes CDR1 SGHNT and CDR2 YYREEE (reference sequence). Trimming pared 1 base from V and 7 bases from J, leaving 9 bases between. The CDR3 consists of 14 residues. CDR3 sequence reads: CASSLRAGNSPLHF. CDR3 nucleotides: TGTGCCAGCAGCTTGCGGGCAGGAAATTCACCCCTCCACTTT.

The V call is TRBV7-6, the J call TRBJ2-7; TRBD2 matches 8 bases. The CDR3 consists of 15 residues. V shed 1 base and J 3 bases; nucleotides not matched to a gene: 5. The V gene's germline CDR1 is SGHVS and CDR2 FNYEAQ. The CDR3 DNA is TGTGCCAGCAGCTTAGTAGCGGGGCCCGACTACGAGCAGTACTTC. Its protein product is CASSLVAGPDYEQYF.

This clonotype has a handful of counts. The chain joins TRBV19 to TRBJ1-1; a weak D match, TRBD1 (5 bases). Germline V gene sequence: CDR1 LNHDA, CDR2 SQIVND (reference sequence). There are 13 residues in the CDR3. With 8 bases removed from V and 5 bases from J, the gap between germline ends came to 15 bases. The CDR3 loop reads CASQDRGGTEAFF. The CDR3 DNA reads as TGTGCCAGTCAAGACCGGGGGGGAACTGAAGCTTTCTTT.

The chain has TRBV7-2 and TRBJ2-4; D perhaps matches TRBD1 (5 bases). Trimming took 1 base from V and 5 from J, leaving 15 bases between them. The CDR3 is made up of 16 amino acids. Germline V gives CDR1 SGHTA, CDR2 FQGNSA. The CDR3 sequence: CASSLVQGRGENIQYF. The CDR3 nucleotides are TGTGCCAGCAGCTTAGTGCAGGGAAGGGGCGAAAACATTCAGTACTTC.

This clonotype was detected many times. V is TRBV7-2 and J is TRBJ2-5, with D unresolved. Deletions cut 0 bases from V and 5 bases from J, with 13 bases between. The CDR3 totals 15 residues. Germline V CDR1 and CDR2: SGHTA, FQGNSA. The CDR3 loop is CASSLAYWVSETQYF. The CDR3 nucleotides are TGTGCCAGCAGCTTAGCGTATTGGGTGTCTGAGACCCAGTACTTC.

This chain joins TRBV2 and TRBJ2-3; D gene unclear. Between the trimmed V and J ends, which lost 7 bases and 5 bases, there was a span of 10 bases. The germline V gene encodes CDR1 SNHLY and CDR2 FYNNEI. CDR3 length: 12 residues. The CDR3 reads CASITNQDTQYF. The CDR3 nucleotides read TGTGCCAGCATTACGAACCAAGATACGCAGTATTTT.

At least ten counts were recorded for this clonotype. The chain joins TRBV6-6 to TRBJ2-7, with 10 bases fitting TRBD1. The CDR3 runs to 13 residues. The J segment lost 6 bases and the V segment lost 5 bases, leaving 4 bases of the junction unmatched. Looked up from germline, CDR1 is MNHNY and CDR2 is SVGAGI (reference sequence). CDR3 coding DNA: TGTGCCAGCAGTACCAGGACAGGGGGCGAGCAGTACTTC. Translating gives CASSTRTGGEQYF.

This clonotype has just a few counts. The V call is TRBV20-1, the J call TRBJ2-4; D might be TRBD1 or TRBD2, each matching 6 bases. The ends were cut back, 3 bases at V and 1 base at J, with 10 bases in the middle. CDR1 and CDR2 (germline): DFQATT, SNEGSKA (reference sequence). The CDR3 contains 14 residues. Written as DNA, the CDR3 is TGCAGTGCTAGCCGGGGGCCCGCCAAAAACATTCAGTACTTC. It codes for CSASRGPAKNIQYF.

This clonotype was seen a handful of times. The chain employs TRBV24-1 and TRBJ2-1; D ambiguous. CDR1 and CDR2 from the germline V gene are KGHDR and SFDVKD. Trimming left V 7 bases short and J 7 bases short, with 19 bases between. The CDR3 spans 15 residues. The CDR3 sequence: CATSPKVGSSNEQFF. CDR3 DNA: TGTGCCACCAGCCCTAAGGTAGGCAGTAGTAATGAGCAGTTCTTC.

This chain uses TRBV7-2 with TRBJ2-3; 11 bases fit TRBD2. Germline V lookup: CDR1 SGHTA, CDR2 FQGNSA. Trimming took 5 bases from V and 5 from J; bases not matched to a gene: 9. This CDR3 contains 16 residues. CDR3 in DNA: TGTGCCAGCAGCCCGAGACTAGCGGGACAAGGAGATACGCAGTATTTT. This sequence encodes CASSPRLAGQGDTQYF.

The chain couples TRBV20-1 to TRBJ2-7, with 8 bases aligning to TRBD1. Trimming at V came to 6 bases and at J to 6 bases, leaving 7 bases not matched to a gene. Germline CDR1 and CDR2: DFQATT and SNEGSKA (reference sequence). CDR3 size: 12 residues. As DNA, the CDR3 is TGCAGTGCCGGGACAGGTGGTTCCGAGCAGTACTTC. Protein: CSAGTGGSEQYF.

The chain employs TRBV7-2 and TRBJ2-7; D might be TRBD1 or TRBD2, each matching 7 bases. This CDR3 has 16 residues. Trimming cost V 5 bases and J 7 bases, with 24 bases left between them. Germline-derived CDR1 and CDR2 are SGHTA and FQGNSA. The CDR3 loop reads CASSRPQGGGGGEQYF. Here the CDR3 DNA reads TGTGCCAGCAGCCGACCCCAGGGGGGAGGCGGGGGAGAGCAGTACTTC.

This clonotype was seen only a few times. The J gene is TRBJ2-1, the V gene TRBV2, with 8 bases fitting TRBD1. Germline V gives CDR1 SNHLY, CDR2 FYNNEI. Trimming removed 6 bases from V and 8 bases from J; junction bases left unmatched: 12. This CDR3 comprises 15 residues. The DNA of the CDR3 is TGTGCCAGCAGGCAGGACAGGGAAACCTGGTATGAGCAGTTCTTC. Translated, it gives CASRQDRETWYEQFF.

This clonotype came up many times. The V call is TRBV6-5, the J call TRBJ2-3; D not resolved. Trimming pared 0 bases from V and 5 bases from J, leaving 12 bases between. This CDR3 has 15 amino acids. CDR1 and CDR2 (germline): MNHEY, SVGAGI. The CDR3 nucleotides are TGTGCCAGCAGTTACTCGGCTAGTTCGGTAGATACGCAGTATTTT. Its protein product is CASSYSASSVDTQYF.

The V gene is TRBV12-3 or TRBV12-4, the J gene TRBJ2-3; 8 nucleotides agree with TRBD2. This CDR3 region has 12 residues. Germline trimming cut 5 bases from V and 14 bases from J; bases unmatched to any gene: 9. CDR3 DNA sequence: TGTGCCAGCAGTCTTGCGGGGACTAGGCTGTATTTT. Translation gives CASSLAGTRLYF.

This clonotype was counted between two and nine times. This sequence joins TRBV12-3 or TRBV12-4 and TRBJ1-1, with unresolved D. This CDR3 spans 14 amino acids. V was trimmed by 8 bases and J by 4 bases, leaving 17 bases between them. CDR3 in amino acids: CASQPRAVGTEAFF. The CDR3 nucleotides are TGTGCCAGCCAACCCCGGGCCGTGGGCACTGAAGCTTTCTTT.

J is TRBJ2-7 and V is TRBV18; D is unresolved. CDR3 length: 13 amino acids. V was cut by 1 base and J by 2 bases, with 6 bases left in between. Per the germline V gene, CDR1 is KGHSH and CDR2 is LQKENI. The CDR3 region is CASSPRQPYEQYF. The CDR3 DNA reads as TGTGCCAGCTCACCACGGCAGCCCTACGAGCAGTACTTC. Filled out from reference TRBV18 and TRBJ2-7, the complete variable domain reads NAGVMQNPRHLVRRRGQEARLRCSPMKGHSHVYWYRQLPEEGLKFMVYLQKENIIDESGMPKERFSAEFPKEGPSILRIQQVVRGDSAAYFCASSPRQPYEQYFGPGTRLTVT.

The J gene is TRBJ1-1, the V gene TRBV6-1; D not certain. V was clipped by 6 bases and J by 0 bases, with 8 bases between them. This CDR3 contains 13 residues. The germline V gene has CDR1 MNHNS and CDR2 SASEGT. CDR3 protein: CASRQSMNTEAFF. The CDR3 coding sequence is TGTGCCAGCAGACAGAGCATGAACACTGAAGCTTTCTTT.